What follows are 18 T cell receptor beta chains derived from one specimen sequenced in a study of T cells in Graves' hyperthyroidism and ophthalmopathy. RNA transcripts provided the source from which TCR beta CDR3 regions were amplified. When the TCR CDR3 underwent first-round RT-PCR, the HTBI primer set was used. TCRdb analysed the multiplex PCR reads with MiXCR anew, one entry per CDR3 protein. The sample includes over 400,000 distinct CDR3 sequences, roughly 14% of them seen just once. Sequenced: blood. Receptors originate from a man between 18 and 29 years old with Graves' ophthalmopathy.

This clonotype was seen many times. DNA for the CDR3: TGTGCCAGCAGCCATTTAACAGGGCGAGGATACAATGAGCAGTTCTTC. Translated, it gives CASSHLTGRGYNEQFF. J is TRBJ2-1 and V is TRBV3-1, with D possibly being TRBD1 (6 bases). Germline CDR1 and CDR2: LGHDT and YNNKEL (reference sequence). Trimming removed 3 bases from V and 4 bases from J, with 16 bases in between. This CDR3 is built from 16 residues.

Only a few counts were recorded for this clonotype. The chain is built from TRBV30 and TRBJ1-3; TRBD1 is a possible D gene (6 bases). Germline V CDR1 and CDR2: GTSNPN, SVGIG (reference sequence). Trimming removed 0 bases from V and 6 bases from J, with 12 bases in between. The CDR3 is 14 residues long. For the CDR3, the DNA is TGTGCCTGGAGTGTACGGGGACACGCAAACACCATATATTTT. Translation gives CAWSVRGHANTIYF.

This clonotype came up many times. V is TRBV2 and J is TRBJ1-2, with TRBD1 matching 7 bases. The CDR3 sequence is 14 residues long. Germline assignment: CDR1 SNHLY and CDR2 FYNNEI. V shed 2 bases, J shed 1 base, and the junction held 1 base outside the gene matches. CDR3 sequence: CASSEQGGNYGYTF. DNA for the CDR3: TGTGCCAGCAGTGAACAGGGGGGTAACTATGGCTACACCTTC.

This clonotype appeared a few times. The DNA for the CDR3 is TGTGCCAGCGGCGGACTAGCGGCCTACGAGCAGTACTTC. Translation: CASGGLAAYEQYF. V is TRBV6-1 and J is TRBJ2-7; 10 nucleotides line up with TRBD2. Germline loops: CDR1 MNHNS, CDR2 SASEGT. V lost 8 bases to trimming and J lost 2 bases; unmatched junction nucleotides: 3. The length of the CDR3 is 13 residues.

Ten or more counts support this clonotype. The DNA of the CDR3 is TGTGCCAGCTCACCAGTCAGGACAGCCTACAATGAGCAGTTCTTC. Translating gives CASSPVRTAYNEQFF. The gene calls are TRBV18 and TRBJ2-1; tentatively, D is TRBD1 (6 bases). The ends were cut back, 2 bases at V and 2 bases at J, with 10 bases in the middle. The CDR3 contains 15 residues. Germline V lookup: CDR1 KGHSH, CDR2 LQKENI. Using reference TRBV18 and TRBJ2-1 for the parts outside the CDR3, the full variable domain is NAGVMQNPRHLVRRRGQEARLRCSPMKGHSHVYWYRQLPEEGLKFMVYLQKENIIDESGMPKERFSAEFPKEGPSILRIQQVVRGDSAAYFCASSPVRTAYNEQFFGPGTRLTVL.

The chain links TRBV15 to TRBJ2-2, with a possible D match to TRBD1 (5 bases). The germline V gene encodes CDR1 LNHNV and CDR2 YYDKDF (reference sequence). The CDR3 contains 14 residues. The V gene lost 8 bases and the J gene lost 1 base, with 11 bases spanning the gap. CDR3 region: CATGATGNTGELFF. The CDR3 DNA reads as TGTGCCACCGGAGCTACAGGGAACACCGGGGAGCTGTTTTTT.

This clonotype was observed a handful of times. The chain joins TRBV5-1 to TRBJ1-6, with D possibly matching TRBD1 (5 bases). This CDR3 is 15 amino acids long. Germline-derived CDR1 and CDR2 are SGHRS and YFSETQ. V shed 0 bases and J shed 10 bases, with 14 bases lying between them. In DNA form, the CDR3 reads TGCGCCAGCAGCTTGGGGACCCTCGAGGGGTCACCCCTCCACTTT. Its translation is CASSLGTLEGSPLHF.

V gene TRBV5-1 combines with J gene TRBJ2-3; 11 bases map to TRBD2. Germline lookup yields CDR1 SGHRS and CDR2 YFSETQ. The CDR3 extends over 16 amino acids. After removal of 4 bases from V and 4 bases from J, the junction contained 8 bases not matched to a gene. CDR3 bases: TGCGCCAGCAGCACGGGACTAGCGGAGGGATCAGATACGCAGTATTTT. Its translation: CASSTGLAEGSDTQYF.

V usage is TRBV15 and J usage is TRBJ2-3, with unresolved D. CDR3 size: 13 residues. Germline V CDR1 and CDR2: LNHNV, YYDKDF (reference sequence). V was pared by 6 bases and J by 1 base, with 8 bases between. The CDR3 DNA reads TGTGCCACCAGGTCAGTGGGCACAGATACGCAGTATTTT. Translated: CATRSVGTDTQYF.

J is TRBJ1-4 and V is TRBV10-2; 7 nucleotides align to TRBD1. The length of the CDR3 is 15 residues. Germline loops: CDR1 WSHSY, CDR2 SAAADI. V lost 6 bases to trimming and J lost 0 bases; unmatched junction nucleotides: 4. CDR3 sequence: CASRGTVATNEKLFF. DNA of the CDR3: TGCGCCAGCAGGGGGACAGTTGCAACTAATGAAAAACTGTTTTTT.

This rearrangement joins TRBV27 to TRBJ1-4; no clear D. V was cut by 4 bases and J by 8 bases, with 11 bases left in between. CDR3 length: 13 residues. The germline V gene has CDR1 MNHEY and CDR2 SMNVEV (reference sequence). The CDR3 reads CASSSPAREKLFF. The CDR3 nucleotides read TGTGCCAGCAGTTCCCCCGCACGGGAAAAACTGTTTTTT.

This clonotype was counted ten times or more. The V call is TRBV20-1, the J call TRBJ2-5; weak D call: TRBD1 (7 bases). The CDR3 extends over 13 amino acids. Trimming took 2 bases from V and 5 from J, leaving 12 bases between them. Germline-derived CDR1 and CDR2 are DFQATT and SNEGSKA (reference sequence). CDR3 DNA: TGCAGTGCTAGAACTTCAGGGGGGGAGACCCAGTACTTC. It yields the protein CSARTSGGETQYF.

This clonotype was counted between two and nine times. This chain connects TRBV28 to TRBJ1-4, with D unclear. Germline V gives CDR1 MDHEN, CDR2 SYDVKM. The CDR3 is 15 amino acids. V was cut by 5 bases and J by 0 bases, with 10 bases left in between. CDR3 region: CASSRPVATNEKLFF. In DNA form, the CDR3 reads TGTGCCAGCAGTCGACCAGTTGCAACTAATGAAAAACTGTTTTTT.

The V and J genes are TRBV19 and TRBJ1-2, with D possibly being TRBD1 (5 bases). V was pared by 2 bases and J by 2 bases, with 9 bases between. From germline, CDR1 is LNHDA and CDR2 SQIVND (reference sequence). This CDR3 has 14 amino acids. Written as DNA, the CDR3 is TGTGCCAGTAGTATAAGGGGATCGAACTATGGCTACACCTTC. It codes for CASSIRGSNYGYTF.

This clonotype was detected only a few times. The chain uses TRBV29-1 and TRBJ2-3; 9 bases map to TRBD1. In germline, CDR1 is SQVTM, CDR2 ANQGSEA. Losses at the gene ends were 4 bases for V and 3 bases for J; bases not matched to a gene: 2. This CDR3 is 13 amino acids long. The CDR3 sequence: CSVAGTGTDTQYF. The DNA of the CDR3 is TGCAGCGTTGCGGGGACAGGGACAGATACGCAGTATTTT.

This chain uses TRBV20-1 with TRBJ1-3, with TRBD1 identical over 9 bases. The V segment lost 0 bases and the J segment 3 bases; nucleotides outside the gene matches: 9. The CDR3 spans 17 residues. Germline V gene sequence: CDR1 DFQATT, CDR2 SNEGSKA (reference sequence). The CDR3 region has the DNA TGCAGTGCTAGAGATCCCCAGACAGGGGGATATGGAAACACCATATATTTT. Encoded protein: CSARDPQTGGYGNTIYF.

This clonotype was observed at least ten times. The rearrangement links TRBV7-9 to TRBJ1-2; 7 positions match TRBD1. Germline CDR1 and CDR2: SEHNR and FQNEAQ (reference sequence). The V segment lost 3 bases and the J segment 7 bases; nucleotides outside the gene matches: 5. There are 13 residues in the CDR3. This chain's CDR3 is CASSFDRVPGYTF. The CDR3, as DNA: TGTGCCAGCAGCTTTGACAGGGTCCCTGGCTACACCTTC.

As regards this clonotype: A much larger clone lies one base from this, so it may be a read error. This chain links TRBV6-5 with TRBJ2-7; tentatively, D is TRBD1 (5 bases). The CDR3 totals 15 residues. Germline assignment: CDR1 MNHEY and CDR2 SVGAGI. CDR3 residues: CASNYSIGVSYEQYF. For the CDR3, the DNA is TGTGCCAGCAATTACTCGATAGGGGTGAGCTACGAGCAGTACTTC.